This T cell receptor (beta chain) was obtained from a study of T-cell reconstitution after alpha-beta-depleted transplantation in children. TCRbeta library preparation incorporated unique molecular identifiers. TCRdb passed the PCR reads through MiXCR, listing each CDR3 protein once. Of 200,000 to 250,000 distinct CDR3 sequences listed, 7.5% to 9.5% are singletons. V was clipped by 7 bases and J by 3 bases, with 14 bases between them. The germline V gene has CDR1 SGHRS and CDR2 YFSETQ. CDR3 length: 13 residues. This clonotype has ten or more counts. The V call is TRBV5-1, the J call TRBJ2-7; maybe TRBD1 (6 bases). The sample in question was PBMCs, mostly from graft donor cells, obtained 180 days after TCRalphabeta/CD19-depleted stem cell transplant. This TCR derives from a male patient between 10 and 17 years old who had a stem cell transplant for acute lymphoblastic leukemia, so the T cells may come from the graft donor. DNA of the CDR3: TGCGCCAGCGGAATGACAGGACTCTACGAGCAGTACTTC. Residues: CASGMTGLYEQYF.